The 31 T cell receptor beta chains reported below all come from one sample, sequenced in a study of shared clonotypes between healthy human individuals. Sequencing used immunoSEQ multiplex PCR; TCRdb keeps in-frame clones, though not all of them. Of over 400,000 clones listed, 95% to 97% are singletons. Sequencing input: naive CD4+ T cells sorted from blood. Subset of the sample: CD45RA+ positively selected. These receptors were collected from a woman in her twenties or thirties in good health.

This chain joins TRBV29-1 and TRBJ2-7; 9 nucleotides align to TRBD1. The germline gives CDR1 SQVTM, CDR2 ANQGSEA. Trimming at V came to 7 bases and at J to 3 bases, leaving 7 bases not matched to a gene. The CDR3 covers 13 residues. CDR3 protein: CSALKDRGYEQYF. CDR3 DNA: TGCAGCGCTCTGAAGGACAGGGGCTACGAGCAGTACTTC.

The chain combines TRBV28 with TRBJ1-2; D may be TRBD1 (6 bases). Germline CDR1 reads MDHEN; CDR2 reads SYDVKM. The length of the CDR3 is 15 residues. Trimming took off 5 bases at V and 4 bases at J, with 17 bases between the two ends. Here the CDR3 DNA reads TGTGCCAGCAGTCCCGGGGACACGAGGTCCTATGGCTACACCTTC. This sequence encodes CASSPGDTRSYGYTF.

CDR3: CASSFLQEAFF. The CDR3 DNA is TGTGCCAGCAGCTTCCTACAAGAAGCTTTCTTT. The chain recombines TRBV11-1 with TRBJ1-1, with D uncertain. Looked up from germline, CDR1 is SGHAT and CDR2 is FQDESV (reference sequence). The CDR3 loop spans 11 amino acids. V lost 3 bases and J 8 bases, leaving 7 bases between the germline ends.

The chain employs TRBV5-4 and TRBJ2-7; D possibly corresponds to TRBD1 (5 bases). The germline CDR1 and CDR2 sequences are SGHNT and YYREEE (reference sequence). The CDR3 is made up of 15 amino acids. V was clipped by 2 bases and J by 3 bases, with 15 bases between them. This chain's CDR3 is CASSFFGQGIYEQYF. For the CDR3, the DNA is TGTGCCAGCAGCTTCTTCGGGCAGGGCATCTACGAGCAGTACTTC.

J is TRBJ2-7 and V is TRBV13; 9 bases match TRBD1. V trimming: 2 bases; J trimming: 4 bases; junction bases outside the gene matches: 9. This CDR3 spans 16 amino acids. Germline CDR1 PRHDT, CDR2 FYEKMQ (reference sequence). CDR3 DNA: TGTGCCAGCAGCTTACTTTTTGGGACAGGGCGATACGAGCAGTACTTC. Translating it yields CASSLLFGTGRYEQYF. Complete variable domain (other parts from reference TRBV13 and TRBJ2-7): AAGVIQSPRHLIKEKRETATLKCYPIPRHDTVYWYQQGPGQDPQFLISFYEKMQSDKGSIPDRFSAQQFSDYHSELNMSSLELGDSALYFCASSLLFGTGRYEQYFGPGTRLTVT.

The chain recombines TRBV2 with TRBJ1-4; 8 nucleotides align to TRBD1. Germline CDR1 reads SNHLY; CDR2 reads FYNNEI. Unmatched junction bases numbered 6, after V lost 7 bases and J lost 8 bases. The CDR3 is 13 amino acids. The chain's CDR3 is CASTVTGGEKLFF. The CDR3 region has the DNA TGTGCCAGCACGGTAACAGGGGGGGAAAAACTGTTTTTT.

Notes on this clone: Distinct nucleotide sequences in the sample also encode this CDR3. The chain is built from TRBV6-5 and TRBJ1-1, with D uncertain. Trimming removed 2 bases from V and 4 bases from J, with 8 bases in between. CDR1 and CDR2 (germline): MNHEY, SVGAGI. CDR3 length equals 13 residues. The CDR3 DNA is TGTGCCAGCAGTTACGGGCGCAGCACTGAAGCTTTCTTT. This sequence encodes CASSYGRSTEAFF.

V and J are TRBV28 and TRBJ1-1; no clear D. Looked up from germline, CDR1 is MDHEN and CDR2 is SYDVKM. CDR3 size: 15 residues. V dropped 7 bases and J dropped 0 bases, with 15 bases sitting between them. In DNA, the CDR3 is TGTGCCAGCACCTCCGGGAGCCTTATGAACACTGAAGCTTTCTTT. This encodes CASTSGSLMNTEAFF.

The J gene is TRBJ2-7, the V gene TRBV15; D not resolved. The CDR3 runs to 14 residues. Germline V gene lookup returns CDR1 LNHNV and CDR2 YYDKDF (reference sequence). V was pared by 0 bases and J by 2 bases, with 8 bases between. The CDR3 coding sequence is TGTGCCACCAGCAGAGATCGAGGCACCTACGAGCAGTACTTC. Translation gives CATSRDRGTYEQYF.

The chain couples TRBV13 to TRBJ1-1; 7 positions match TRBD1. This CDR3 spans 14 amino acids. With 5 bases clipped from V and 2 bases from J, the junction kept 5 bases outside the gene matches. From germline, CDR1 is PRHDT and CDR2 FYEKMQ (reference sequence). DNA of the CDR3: TGTGCCAGCAGCCTACGGACAGGAAACACTGAAGCTTTCTTT. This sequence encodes CASSLRTGNTEAFF.

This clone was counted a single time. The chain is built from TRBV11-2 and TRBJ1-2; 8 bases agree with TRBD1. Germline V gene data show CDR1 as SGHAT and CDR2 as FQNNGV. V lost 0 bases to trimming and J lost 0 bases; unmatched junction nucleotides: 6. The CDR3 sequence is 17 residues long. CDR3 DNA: TGTGCCAGCAGCTTAGACGCGAGACAGGGGACTAACTATGGCTACACCTTC. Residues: CASSLDARQGTNYGYTF. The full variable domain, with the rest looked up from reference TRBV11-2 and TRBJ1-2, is EAGVAQSPRYKIIEKRQSVAFWCNPISGHATLYWYQQILGQGPKLLIQFQNNGVVDDSQLPKDRFSAERLKGVDSTLKIQPAKLEDSAVYLCASSLDARQGTNYGYTFGSGTRLTVV.

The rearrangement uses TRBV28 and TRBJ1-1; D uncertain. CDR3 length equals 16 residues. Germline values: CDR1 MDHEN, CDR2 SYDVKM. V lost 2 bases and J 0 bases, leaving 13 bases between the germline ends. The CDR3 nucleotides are TGTGCCAGCAGTTTAGGCCTAAGACCAATGAACACTGAAGCTTTCTTT. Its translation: CASSLGLRPMNTEAFF.

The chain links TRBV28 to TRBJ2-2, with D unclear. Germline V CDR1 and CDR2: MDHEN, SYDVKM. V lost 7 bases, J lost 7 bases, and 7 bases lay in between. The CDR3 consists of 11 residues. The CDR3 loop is CASNLSGELFF. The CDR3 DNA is TGTGCCAGCAATTTGAGCGGGGAGCTGTTTTTT.

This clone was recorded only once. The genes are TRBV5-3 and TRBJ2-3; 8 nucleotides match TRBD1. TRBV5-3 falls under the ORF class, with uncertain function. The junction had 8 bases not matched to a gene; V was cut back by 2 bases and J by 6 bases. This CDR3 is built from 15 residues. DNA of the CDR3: TGTGCCAGAAGCTTTAACAGGGGGGCAGACGATACGCAGTATTTT. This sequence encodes CARSFNRGADDTQYF.

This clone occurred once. DNA of the CDR3: TGTGCCAGCAGGACTAGCGGGAGGGCTAGGAATGAGCAGTTCTTC. Translating gives CASRTSGRARNEQFF. The chain joins TRBV2 to TRBJ2-1; 14 bases align to TRBD2. CDR1 and CDR2 from the germline V gene are SNHLY and FYNNEI. CDR3 size: 15 residues. Trimming cost V 6 bases and J 7 bases; bases outside gene matches: 5.

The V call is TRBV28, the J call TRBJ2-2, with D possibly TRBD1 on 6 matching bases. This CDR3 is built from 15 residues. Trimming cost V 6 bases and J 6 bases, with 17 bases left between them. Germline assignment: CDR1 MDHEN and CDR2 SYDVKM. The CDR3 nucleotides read TGTGCCAGCAGCCGGTCCGACAGGTCGTCCGGGGAGCTGTTTTTT. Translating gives CASSRSDRSSGELFF.

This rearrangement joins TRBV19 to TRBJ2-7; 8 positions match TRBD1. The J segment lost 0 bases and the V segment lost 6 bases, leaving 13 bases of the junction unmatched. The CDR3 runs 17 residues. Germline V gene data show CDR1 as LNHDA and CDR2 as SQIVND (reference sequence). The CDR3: CASSLPPRTGSSYEQYF. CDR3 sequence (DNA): TGTGCCAGTAGCCTACCCCCCCGGACAGGGAGCTCCTACGAGCAGTACTTC.

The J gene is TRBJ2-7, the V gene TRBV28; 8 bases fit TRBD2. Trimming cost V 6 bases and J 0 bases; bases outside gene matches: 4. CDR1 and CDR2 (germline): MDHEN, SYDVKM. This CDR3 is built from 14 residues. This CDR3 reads CASRSGSASYEQYF. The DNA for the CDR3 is TGTGCCAGCAGAAGCGGGAGCGCCTCCTACGAGCAGTACTTC.

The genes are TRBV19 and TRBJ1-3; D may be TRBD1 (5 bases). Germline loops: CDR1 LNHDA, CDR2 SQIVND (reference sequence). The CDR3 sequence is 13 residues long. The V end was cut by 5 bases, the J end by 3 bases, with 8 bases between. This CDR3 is CASSVGRGNTIYF. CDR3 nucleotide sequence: TGTGCCAGTAGTGTGGGACGTGGAAACACCATATATTTT.

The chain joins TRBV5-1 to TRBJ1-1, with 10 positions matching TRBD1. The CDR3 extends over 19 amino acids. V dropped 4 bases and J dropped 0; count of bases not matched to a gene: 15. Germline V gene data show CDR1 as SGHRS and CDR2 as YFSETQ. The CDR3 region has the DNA TGCGCCAGCAGCAACGGCAGGGACAGGGGCCGAGGGCTGAACACTGAAGCTTTCTTT. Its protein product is CASSNGRDRGRGLNTEAFF. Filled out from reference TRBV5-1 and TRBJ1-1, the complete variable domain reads KAGVTQTPRYLIKTRGQQVTLSCSPISGHRSVSWYQQTPGQGLQFLFEYFSETQRNKGNFPGRFSGRQFSNSRSEMNVSTLELGDSALYLCASSNGRDRGRGLNTEAFFGQGTRLTVV.

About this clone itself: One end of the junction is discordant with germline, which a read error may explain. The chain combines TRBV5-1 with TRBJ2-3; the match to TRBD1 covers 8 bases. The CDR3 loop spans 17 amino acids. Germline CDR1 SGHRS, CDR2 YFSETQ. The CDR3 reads CASSLAPGAQGVVTRYF. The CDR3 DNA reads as TGCGCCAGCAGCTTGGCACCTGGTGCACAGGGGGTGGTGACGCGGTATTTT.

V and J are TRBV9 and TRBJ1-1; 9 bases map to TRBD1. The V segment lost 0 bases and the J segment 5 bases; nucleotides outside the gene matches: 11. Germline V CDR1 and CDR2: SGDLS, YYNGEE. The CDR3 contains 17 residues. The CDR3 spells CASSVVDRGWSRTEAFF. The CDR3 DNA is TGTGCCAGCAGCGTAGTGGACAGGGGATGGAGTAGGACTGAAGCTTTCTTT. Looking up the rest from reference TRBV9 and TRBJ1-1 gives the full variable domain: DSGVTQTPKHLITATGQRVTLRCSPRSGDLSVYWYQQSLDQGLQFLIQYYNGEERAKGNILERFSAQQFPDLHSELNLSSLELGDSALYFCASSVVDRGWSRTEAFFGQGTRLTVV.

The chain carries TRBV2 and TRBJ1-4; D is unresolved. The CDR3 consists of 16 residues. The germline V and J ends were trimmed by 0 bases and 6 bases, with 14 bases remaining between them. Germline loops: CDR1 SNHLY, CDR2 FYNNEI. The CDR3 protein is CASSEALRPTHEKLFF. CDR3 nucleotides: TGTGCCAGCAGTGAAGCGCTTCGTCCCACCCATGAAAAACTGTTTTTT.

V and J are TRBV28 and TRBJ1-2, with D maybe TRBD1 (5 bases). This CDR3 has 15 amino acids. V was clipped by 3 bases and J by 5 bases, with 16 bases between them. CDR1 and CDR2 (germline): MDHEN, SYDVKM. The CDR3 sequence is CASSLETGVWYGYTF. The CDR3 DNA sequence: TGTGCCAGCAGTTTGGAAACAGGAGTTTGGTATGGCTACACCTTC.

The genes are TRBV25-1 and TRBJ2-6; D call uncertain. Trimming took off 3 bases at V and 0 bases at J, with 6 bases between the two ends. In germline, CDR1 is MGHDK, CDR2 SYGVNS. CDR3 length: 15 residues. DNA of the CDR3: TGTGCCAGCAGTGACACGTACTCTGGGGCCAACGTCCTGACTTTC. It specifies CASSDTYSGANVLTF.

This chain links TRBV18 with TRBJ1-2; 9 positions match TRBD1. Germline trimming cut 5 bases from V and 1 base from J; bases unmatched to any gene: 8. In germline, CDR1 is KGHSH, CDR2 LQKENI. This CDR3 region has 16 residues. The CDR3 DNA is TGTGCCAGCTCAATGTACAGGGGGCGCGTTAACTATGGCTACACCTTC. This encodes CASSMYRGRVNYGYTF.

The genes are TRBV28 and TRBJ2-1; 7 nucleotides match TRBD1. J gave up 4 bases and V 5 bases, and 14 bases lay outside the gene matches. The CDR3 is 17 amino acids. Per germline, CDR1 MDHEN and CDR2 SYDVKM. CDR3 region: CASSSGKWDRPYNEQFF. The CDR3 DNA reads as TGTGCCAGCAGTAGTGGGAAATGGGACAGACCATACAATGAGCAGTTCTTC.

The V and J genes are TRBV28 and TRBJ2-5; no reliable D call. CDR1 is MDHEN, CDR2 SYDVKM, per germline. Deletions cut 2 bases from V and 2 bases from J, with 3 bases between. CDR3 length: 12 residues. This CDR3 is CASSLVQETQYF. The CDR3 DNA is TGTGCCAGCAGTTTAGTGCAAGAGACCCAGTACTTC.

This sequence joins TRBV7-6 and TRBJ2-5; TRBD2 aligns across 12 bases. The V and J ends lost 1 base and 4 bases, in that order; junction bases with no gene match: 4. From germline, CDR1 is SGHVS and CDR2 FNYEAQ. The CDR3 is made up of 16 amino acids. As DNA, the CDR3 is TGTGCCAGCAGCTTAGAGGTGGGACTAGCGGGAGAGACCCAGTACTTC. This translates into CASSLEVGLAGETQYF.

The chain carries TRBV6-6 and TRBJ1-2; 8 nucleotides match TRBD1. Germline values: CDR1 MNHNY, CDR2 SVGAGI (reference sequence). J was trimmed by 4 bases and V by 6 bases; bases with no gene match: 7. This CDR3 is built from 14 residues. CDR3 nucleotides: TGTGCCAGCAGGGAAGGAGGACAGGGCTATGGCTACACCTTC. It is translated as CASREGGQGYGYTF.

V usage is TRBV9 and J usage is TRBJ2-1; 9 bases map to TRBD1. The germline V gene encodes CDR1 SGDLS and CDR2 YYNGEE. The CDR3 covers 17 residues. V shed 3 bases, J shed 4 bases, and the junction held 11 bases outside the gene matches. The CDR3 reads CASSANTGTGRYNEQFF. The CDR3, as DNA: TGTGCCAGCAGCGCAAATACCGGGACAGGGAGATACAATGAGCAGTTCTTC.